The 7 T cell receptor beta chains presented below share a single source sample, sequenced in a study of blood T cell repertoires in COVID-19 (dated by TCRdb to 2020 to 2022). The library was produced with the immunoSEQ multiplex PCR assay. TCRdb re-hosts the immuneACCESS table, in-frame sequences only. Its copies lack some clones; in the studies checked, an unresolved V gene accounts for under half of them, and the cause for the rest is not known. In all, the sample holds approximately 310,000 clones, and 89% of those were seen once. The ten top clones hold 5.2% of the sample. The sample comprised PBMCs or T cells enriched from blood (not recorded which). The receptors shown here come from a man in his fifties or sixties who had recovered from COVID-19.

The chain has TRBV7-3 and TRBJ2-3; the match to TRBD2 covers 13 bases. The CDR3 loop spans 21 amino acids. Germline assignment: CDR1 SGHTA and CDR2 FQGTGA. J was trimmed by 2 bases and V by 4 bases; bases with no gene match: 18. The CDR3 reads CASSSGPPTWTSGSITDTQYF. The CDR3 bases are TGTGCCAGCAGCTCGGGGCCGCCTACCTGGACTAGCGGGAGTATCACAGATACGCAGTATTTT.

This clone was picked up a small number of times. The rearrangement joins TRBV19 to TRBJ1-5; D gene unclear. The germline CDR1 and CDR2 sequences are LNHDA and SQIVND (reference sequence). Trimming took 5 bases from V and 4 from J, leaving 15 bases between them. This CDR3 region has 15 residues. CDR3 bases: TGTGCCAGTAGTTCCCCATCGGGGTCTAATCAGCCCCAGCATTTT. Amino acid sequence: CASSSPSGSNQPQHF.

This clone has only one observation. V gene TRBV4-1 combines with J gene TRBJ2-4; 10 bases map to TRBD2. The germline CDR1 and CDR2 sequences are MGHRA and YSYEKL. With V trimmed by 1 base and J by 7 bases, 13 bases remained unmatched. This CDR3 is 18 amino acids long. The CDR3 nucleotides are TGCGCCAGCAGCCAAGTAGTGGCTAGCGGGGGCCCCGGCAACATTCAGTACTTC. It specifies CASSQVVASGGPGNIQYF.

This chain joins TRBV18 and TRBJ1-2; D may be TRBD1 (5 bases). Trimming removed 6 bases from V and 4 bases from J, with 18 bases in between. The V gene's germline CDR1 is KGHSH and CDR2 LQKENI. The CDR3 runs to 15 residues. CDR3 DNA sequence: TGTGCCAGCTCGGGGGGACCGACCACGAGCTATGGCTACACCTTC. Protein product: CASSGGPTTSYGYTF.

The chain joins TRBV30 to TRBJ1-2, with TRBD1 as a possible D gene (6 bases). Trimming stripped 4 bases from V and 4 bases from J, with 13 bases between. CDR1 and CDR2 (germline): GTSNPN, SVGIG (reference sequence). This CDR3 comprises 13 residues. CDR3 sequence: CAWTGQRGYGYTF. Written as DNA, the CDR3 is TGTGCCTGGACCGGACAGCGGGGCTATGGCTACACCTTC.

The rearrangement links TRBV3-1 (or the pseudogene TRBV3-2) to TRBJ2-3, with 8 bases matching TRBD2. The CDR3 extends over 16 amino acids. Trimming at V came to 3 bases and at J to 2 bases, leaving 7 bases not matched to a gene. Germline V gene sequence: CDR1 LGHDT, CDR2 YNNKEL (reference sequence). The CDR3: CASSQSAGVVTDTQYF. For the CDR3, the DNA is TGTGCCAGCAGCCAGTCAGCGGGAGTGGTCACAGATACGCAGTATTTT.

This rearrangement joins TRBV7-9 to TRBJ2-3; TRBD2 agrees at 8 bases. V lost 4 bases, J lost 6 bases, and 9 bases stayed unmatched. In germline, CDR1 is SEHNR, CDR2 FQNEAQ (reference sequence). CDR3 size: 15 residues. CDR3 region: CASSSAIAGTDTQYF. Written as DNA, the CDR3 is TGTGCCAGCAGCTCCGCGATAGCGGGAACCGATACGCAGTATTTT.